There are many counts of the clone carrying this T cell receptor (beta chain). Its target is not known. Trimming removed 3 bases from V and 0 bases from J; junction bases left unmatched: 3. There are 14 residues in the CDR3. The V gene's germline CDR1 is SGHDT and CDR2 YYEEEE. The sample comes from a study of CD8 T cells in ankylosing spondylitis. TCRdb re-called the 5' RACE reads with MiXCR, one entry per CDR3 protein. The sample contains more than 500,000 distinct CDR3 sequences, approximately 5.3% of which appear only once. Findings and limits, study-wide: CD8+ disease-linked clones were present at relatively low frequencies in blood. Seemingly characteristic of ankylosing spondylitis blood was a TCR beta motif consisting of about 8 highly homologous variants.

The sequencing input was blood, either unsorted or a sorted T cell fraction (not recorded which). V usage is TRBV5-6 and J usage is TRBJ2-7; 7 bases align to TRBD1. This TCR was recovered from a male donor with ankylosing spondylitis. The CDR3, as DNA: TGTGCCAGCAGCTCGGGACAGTACTCCTACGAGCAGTACTTC. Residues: CASSSGQYSYEQYF.